This TCR beta chain was recorded in a study of shared T cell receptors in the human thymus. The CDR3 extends over 16 amino acids. The V and J ends lost 4 bases and 0 bases respectively, with 16 bases between them. Germline CDR1 is SGHDT and CDR2 is YYEEEE. Libraries were prepared by immunoSEQ multiplex PCR; TCRdb keeps only in-frame clonotypes and omits some of them. The data show about 660,000 clones, with 88% seen just once and around 0.0099% held by the top ten. These sequences were also reported in another study, on human thymus T cells.

The origin of this receptor is a boy under three years old with a congenital heart defect. The V gene is TRBV5-6, the J gene TRBJ1-2, with D perhaps matching TRBD1 (6 bases). The sample comprised thymocytes. The CDR3 sequence: CASSPPGHKANYGYTF. The CDR3 DNA follows: TGTGCCAGCAGCCCCCCGGGACATAAAGCTAACTATGGCTACACCTTC.